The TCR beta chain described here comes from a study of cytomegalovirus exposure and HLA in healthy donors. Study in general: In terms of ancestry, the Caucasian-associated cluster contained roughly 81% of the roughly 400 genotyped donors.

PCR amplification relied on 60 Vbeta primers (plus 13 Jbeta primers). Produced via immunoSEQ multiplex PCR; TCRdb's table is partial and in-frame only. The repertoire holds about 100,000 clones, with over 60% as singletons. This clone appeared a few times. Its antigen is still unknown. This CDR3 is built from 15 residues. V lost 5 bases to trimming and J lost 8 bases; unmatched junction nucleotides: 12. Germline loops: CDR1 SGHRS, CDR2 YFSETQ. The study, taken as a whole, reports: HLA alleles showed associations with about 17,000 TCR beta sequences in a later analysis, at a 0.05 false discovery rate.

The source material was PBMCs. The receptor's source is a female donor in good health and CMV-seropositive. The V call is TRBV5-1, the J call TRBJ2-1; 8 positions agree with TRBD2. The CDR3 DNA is TGCGCCAGCAGGCCCCAAGGGACTAGAGCCGATGAGCAGTTCTTC. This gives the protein CASRPQGTRADEQFF.